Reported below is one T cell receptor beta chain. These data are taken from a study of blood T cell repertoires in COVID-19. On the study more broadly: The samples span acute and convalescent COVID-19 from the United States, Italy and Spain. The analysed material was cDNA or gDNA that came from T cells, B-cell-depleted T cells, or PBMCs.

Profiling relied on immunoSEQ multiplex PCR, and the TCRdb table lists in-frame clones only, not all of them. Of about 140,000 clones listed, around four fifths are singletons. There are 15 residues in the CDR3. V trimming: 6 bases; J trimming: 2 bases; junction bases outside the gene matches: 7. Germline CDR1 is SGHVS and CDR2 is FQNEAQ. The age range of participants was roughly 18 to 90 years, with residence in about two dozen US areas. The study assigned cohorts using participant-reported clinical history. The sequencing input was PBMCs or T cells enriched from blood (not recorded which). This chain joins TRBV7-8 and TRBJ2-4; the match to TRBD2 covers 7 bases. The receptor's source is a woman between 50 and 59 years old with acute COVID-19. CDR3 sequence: CASRAGGRTKNIQYF. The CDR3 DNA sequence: TGTGCCAGCAGGGCCGGGGGGAGGACCAAAAACATTCAGTACTTC.